This T cell receptor (beta chain) was sequenced during a study of blood T cell repertoires in COVID-19. The repertoire was sequenced with immunoSEQ multiplex PCR; TCRdb's copy has only in-frame clones and lacks some. This sample has fewer than 350,000 clones, with more than 75% found just once. Germline V gene data show CDR1 as SGHRS and CDR2 as YFSETQ. Trimming removed 1 base at V and 7 bases at J, with 12 bases between. There are 13 residues in the CDR3. The receptor comes from a woman in her sixties or seventies in a cohort exposed to, infected with or recovered from COVID-19 (not recorded which). V is TRBV5-1 and J is TRBJ2-7, with D perhaps TRBD2 (6 bases). The sample was PBMCs or T cells enriched from blood (not recorded which). The CDR3: CASSLSPGEEQYF. The CDR3 bases are TGCGCCAGCAGCTTGTCCCCGGGAGAAGAGCAGTACTTC.